This T cell receptor beta chain was documented in a study of blood T cell repertoires in COVID-19. Looking at the study overall: Both acute and convalescent COVID-19 samples were obtained from the United States, Italy and Spain. PBMCs, B-cell-depleted T cells, or T cells were the source of the cDNA or gDNA that made up the material.

Germline V lookup: CDR1 SGHKS, CDR2 YYEKEE (reference sequence). This CDR3 contains 14 residues. Trimming stripped 1 base from V and 3 bases from J, with 10 bases between. Authors' analysis steps: Amplified reference gene primers provided the basis for estimating nucleated cell counts. TCRdb's table, derived via immunoSEQ multiplex PCR, lists solely in-frame clones and lacks some. Clone size and V and J calls were adopted from that table, with D and trimming inferred from the DNA. The sample records approximately 340,000 clones, around 80% being singletons. Source material: peripheral blood. This receptor was taken from a man aged 30 to 39 with active or convalescent COVID-19. This chain connects TRBV5-5 to TRBJ2-5, with D uncertain. CDR3 bases: TGTGCCAGCAGCTTGTTCGGCGGTAAAGAGACCCAGTACTTC. It encodes CASSLFGGKETQYF.